The next 16 T cell receptor beta chains were all read from a single sample in a study of regulatory T cells in long-lasting Graves disease. Documented time point: newly diagnosed GD, antithyroid drugs for less than 3 months. The TCR library was prepared using RNA isolated from PBMCs. In building TCR beta libraries, iRepertoire HTBI primers were used together with Arm-PCR of CDR3 regions. TCRdb reprocessed the multiplex PCR reads with MiXCR, giving one entry per CDR3 protein. The sample consists of around 420,000 distinct CDR3 sequences, about a sixth of them appearing once. Here the sequenced sample was peripheral blood mononuclear cells (PBMCs), taken at new diagnosis, from a patient treated with antithyroid drugs. The receptors here all came from a female donor with Graves disease.

This clonotype has a count of ten or more. The genes are TRBV5-1 and TRBJ2-7, with D perhaps matching TRBD2 (6 bases). The CDR3 runs to 14 residues. Between the trimmed V and J ends, which lost 4 bases and 4 bases, there was a span of 15 bases. Germline CDR1 and CDR2: SGHRS and YFSETQ. The CDR3 DNA reads as TGCGCCAGCAGCCGAACCGGGACTGGATACGAGCAGTACTTC. Protein: CASSRTGTGYEQYF.

The rearrangement joins TRBV7-2 to TRBJ2-7; TRBD1 agrees at 8 bases. Unmatched junction bases numbered 20, after V lost 1 base and J lost 3 bases. From germline, CDR1 is SGHTA and CDR2 FQGNSA. CDR3 length equals 20 residues. The CDR3 nucleotides read TGTGCCAGCAGCTTAGTGAATAGAGGACAGGGTAGGGCCTGGGTCTACGAGCAGTACTTC. This encodes CASSLVNRGQGRAWVYEQYF.

This clonotype was detected only once. The junction departs from the called germline gene at one end, perhaps through a read error. The chain recombines TRBV3-1 with TRBJ1-2; D is possibly TRBD1 (5 bases). The CDR3 is 18 residues long. Germline lookup yields CDR1 LGHDT and CDR2 YNNKEL (reference sequence). CDR3 coding DNA: TGTGCCAGCGGCCATGACCCCGGGACGCTCCAAGCTAACTATGGCTACACCTTC. Its translation: CASGHDPGTLQANYGYTF.

Ten or more counts support this clonotype. The V gene is TRBV5-5, the J gene TRBJ1-1; D unclear. Trimming took 7 bases from V and 4 from J, leaving 14 bases between them. Germline CDR1 is SGHKS and CDR2 is YYEKEE (reference sequence). The CDR3 length is 13 residues. The CDR3 DNA is TGTGCCAGCGGAGGACTCCGGGGCACTGAAGCTTTCTTT. This gives the protein CASGGLRGTEAFF. Looking up the rest from reference TRBV5-5 and TRBJ1-1 gives the full variable domain: DAGVTQSPTHLIKTRGQQVTLRCSPISGHKSVSWYQQVLGQGPQFIFQYYEKEERGRGNFPDRFSARQFPNYSSELNVNALLLGDSALYLCASGGLRGTEAFFGQGTRLTVV.

This clonotype was recorded many times. The genes are TRBV20-1 and TRBJ2-3; no clear D gene. The V end was cut by 0 bases, the J end by 4 bases, with 5 bases between. Germline loops: CDR1 DFQATT, CDR2 SNEGSKA (reference sequence). This CDR3 contains 12 residues. CDR3 coding DNA: TGCAGTGCTAGAGATTATCCAGATACGCAGTATTTT. It codes for CSARDYPDTQYF.

This clonotype was picked up many times. This chain links TRBV7-9 with TRBJ2-5; 10 bases are shared with TRBD2. Germline loops: CDR1 SEHNR, CDR2 FQNEAQ (reference sequence). Trimming took 3 bases from V and 2 from J; bases not matched to a gene: 6. CDR3 length equals 16 residues. The CDR3 DNA sequence: TGTGCCAGCAGCTTCATAGCGGGAGGCCCACAAGAGACCCAGTACTTC. Encoded protein: CASSFIAGGPQETQYF. The variable domain in full, with the rest retrieved from reference TRBV7-9 and TRBJ2-5, is DTGVSQNPRHKITKRGQNVTFRCDPISEHNRLYWYRQTLGQGPEFLTYFQNEAQLEKSRLLSDRFSAERPKGSFSTLEIQRTEQGDSAMYLCASSFIAGGPQETQYFGPGTRLLVL.

This clonotype has only one observation. The gene calls are TRBV12-3 or TRBV12-4 and TRBJ2-6; 8 nucleotides align to TRBD1. The V segment lost 5 bases and the J segment 2 bases; nucleotides outside the gene matches: 2. The CDR3 contains 15 residues. The CDR3 loop reads CASSQGAAGANVLTF. In DNA, the CDR3 is TGTGCCAGCAGTCAGGGGGCGGCTGGGGCCAACGTCCTGACTTTC.

Only a few counts were recorded for this clonotype. The chain recombines TRBV7-2 with TRBJ1-3; no firm D call. Per the germline V gene, CDR1 is SGHTA and CDR2 is FQGNSA. This CDR3 is built from 13 residues. V was pared by 3 bases and J by 4 bases, with 7 bases between. The CDR3 protein is CASSFAGGNTIYF. Here the CDR3 DNA reads TGTGCCAGCAGCTTTGCGGGCGGAAACACCATATATTTT.

The genes are TRBV7-9 and TRBJ1-3, with 8 bases lining up with TRBD1. The CDR3 spans 17 residues. The J segment lost 3 bases and the V segment lost 2 bases, leaving 9 bases of the junction unmatched. The germline V gene has CDR1 SEHNR and CDR2 FQNEAQ (reference sequence). The CDR3 protein is CASSLLSRGRVGNTIYF. DNA for the CDR3: TGTGCCAGCAGCTTACTTTCCAGGGGGCGCGTTGGAAACACCATATATTTT.

This rearrangement joins TRBV7-3 to TRBJ1-2, with D possibly TRBD1 on 6 matching bases. From germline, CDR1 is SGHTA and CDR2 FQGTGA. V was clipped by 0 bases and J by 12 bases, with 14 bases between them. This CDR3 spans 13 amino acids. The CDR3 nucleotides read TGTGCCAGCAGCTTAACGGGGGCAGACTGGCACACCTTC. Amino acids: CASSLTGADWHTF.

This clonotype appeared many times. The chain employs TRBV30 and TRBJ2-1; TRBD1 is a possible D gene (5 bases). V lost 3 bases to trimming and J lost 2 bases, with 8 bases between them. Germline-derived CDR1 and CDR2 are GTSNPN and SVGIG (reference sequence). This CDR3 is built from 13 residues. CDR3 nucleotide sequence: TGTGCCTGGAGCAGGGTCGCCTACAATGAGCAGTTCTTC. Translated, it gives CAWSRVAYNEQFF.

V and J are TRBV29-1 and TRBJ2-2, with a possible D match to TRBD2 (6 bases). CDR1 and CDR2 (germline): SQVTM, ANQGSEA. Trimming shortened V by 7 bases and J by 5 bases, and 17 bases separated the two germline ends. The CDR3 sequence is 14 residues long. The CDR3 loop is CSGAGQGKTGELFF. The DNA of the CDR3 is TGCAGCGGGGCGGGGCAGGGAAAAACCGGGGAGCTGTTTTTT.

This chain links TRBV29-1 with TRBJ2-2; the match to TRBD1 covers 10 bases. CDR1 and CDR2 (germline): SQVTM, ANQGSEA. CDR3 size: 16 residues. The trim removed 6 bases at V and 7 bases at J, leaving 14 bases unmatched. This chain's CDR3 is CSVKLPGQGLFGELFF. The CDR3 nucleotides read TGCAGCGTCAAGCTCCCGGGACAGGGGCTCTTCGGGGAGCTGTTTTTT.

This clonotype was seen many times. DNA of the CDR3: TGTGCCAGCAGTTTCGGCAGGGACCAGCCCCAGCATTTT. It translates to CASSFGRDQPQHF. This chain connects TRBV12-3 or TRBV12-4 to TRBJ1-5, with D possibly matching TRBD1 (5 bases). This CDR3 comprises 13 residues. V gave up 3 bases and J gave up 7 bases, with 10 bases separating them.

Comment on this clonotype: The junction departs from the called germline gene at one end, perhaps through a read error. The chain has TRBV2 and TRBJ1-3, with 7 nucleotides matching TRBD1. Germline V gene lookup returns CDR1 SNHLY and CDR2 FYNNEI. This CDR3 contains 13 residues. The CDR3, as DNA: TGTGCCAGCAGTGGATCGGACAGGCGCGTTATTCGTTTT. As protein: CASSGSDRRVIRF. Drawing the rest from reference TRBV2 and TRBJ1-3, the complete variable domain is EPEVTQTPSHQVTQMGQEVILRCVPISNHLYFYWYRQILGQKVEFLVSFYNNEISEKSEIFDDQFSVERPDGSNFTLKIRSTKLEDSAMYFCASSGSDRRVIRFGEGSWLTVV.

This clonotype has a count of ten or more. V is TRBV7-3 and J is TRBJ1-1; 10 bases agree with TRBD1. The junction had 7 bases not matched to a gene; V was cut back by 4 bases and J by 5 bases. Germline V gene sequence: CDR1 SGHTA, CDR2 FQGTGA. The CDR3 has 15 residues. This CDR3 is CASSSLGQGRTEAFF. The CDR3 region has the DNA TGTGCCAGCAGCTCCCTGGGACAGGGGCGGACTGAAGCTTTCTTT. The full variable domain, with the rest looked up from reference TRBV7-3 and TRBJ1-1, is GAGVSQTPSNKVTEKGKYVELRCDPISGHTALYWYRQSLGQGPEFLIYFQGTGAADDSGLPNDRFFAVRPEGSVSTLKIQRTERGDSAVYLCASSSLGQGRTEAFFGQGTRLTVV.